The rows below give T cell receptor beta chains drawn from one sample of a study of T cell repertoires in ileal Crohn's disease. Sequenced by immunoSEQ multiplex PCR; TCRdb stores in-frame clones only, minus some. The table includes approximately 13,000 clones, about 71% detected once. Sample: ileal tissue. The receptors come from an adult with Crohn's disease. Both conserved end residues are part of each CDR3. A D gene is named only where the DNA matches it firmly. Size values are once, few and many counts, or a class for expanded clones, and some rows have none.

size: once; J: TRBJ1-1; D: -; V: TRBV2; CDR3: CASTPMRVTEAFF; DNA: TGTGCCAGCACCCCGATGAGGGTAACTGAAGCTTTCTTT
size: -; J: TRBJ1-3; D: -; V: TRBV18; CDR3: CASSPLQAGNTIYF; DNA: TGTGCCAGCTCACCCCTACAGGCAGGAAACACCATATATTTT
size: once; J: TRBJ1-5; D: TRBD1; V: TRBV23-1; CDR3: CASSQTGTGIYSNQPQHF; DNA: TGCGCCAGCAGTCAAACCGGGACAGGCATTTATAGCAATCAGCCCCAGCATTTT
size: -; J: TRBJ1-5; D: -; V: TRBV6-6; CDR3: CASSQVSEDQPQHF; DNA: TGTGCCAGCAGTCAGGTCTCAGAGGACCAGCCCCAGCATTTT
size: -; J: TRBJ2-6; D: -; V: TRBV12-1; CDR3: CASSRHRGPGANVLTF; DNA: TGTGCCAGCAGCCGACATCGAGGGCCCGGGGCCAACGTCCTGACTTTC
size: -; J: TRBJ2-2; D: -; V: TRBV7-6; CDR3: CASSPVQMIGGELFF; DNA: TGTGCCAGCAGCCCCGTACAGATGATTGGCGGGGAGCTGTTTTTT
size: -; J: TRBJ2-7; D: TRBD2; V: TRBV11-2; CDR3: CASSFGSGAPYEQYF; DNA: TGTGCCAGCAGCTTTGGTAGCGGGGCACCCTACGAGCAGTACTTC
size: -; J: TRBJ1-4; D: TRBD1; V: TRBV7-9; CDR3: CASSPGQGGEKLFF; DNA: TGTGCCAGCTCCCCGGGACAGGGGGGTGAAAAACTGTTTTTT
size: -; J: TRBJ1-1; D: -; V: TRBV28; CDR3: CASSPPGPLGTEAFF; DNA: TGTGCCAGCAGTCCCCCGGGACCGCTGGGAACTGAAGCTTTCTTT
size: -; J: TRBJ1-5; D: -; V: TRBV28; CDR3: CASSSDQPQHF; DNA: TGTGCCAGCAGTTCCGATCAGCCCCAGCATTTT
size: -; J: TRBJ1-2; D: -; V: TRBV27; CDR3: CATKGLGSGYTF; DNA: TGTGCCACCAAGGGGCTGGGGAGTGGCTACACCTTC
size: -; J: TRBJ2-7; D: -; V: TRBV7-2; CDR3: CASSKDTSEQYF; DNA: TGTGCCAGCAGCAAGGACACATCCGAGCAGTACTTC
size: -; J: TRBJ1-2; D: -; V: TRBV7-2; CDR3: CASSYEGFSYTF; DNA: TGTGCCAGCAGCTATGAAGGGTTTAGCTACACCTTC
size: -; J: TRBJ1-2; D: TRBD1; V: TRBV11-2; CDR3: CASSLDRGQGYTF; DNA: TGTGCCAGCAGCTTGGACAGGGGGCAAGGCTACACCTTC
size: -; J: TRBJ2-7; D: -; V: TRBV5-6; CDR3: CASSPTGFAYEQYF; DNA: TGTGCCAGCAGTCCGACAGGATTTGCCTACGAGCAGTACTTC
size: once; J: TRBJ1-2; D: -; V: TRBV6-5; CDR3: CASSYSEAWNYGYTF; DNA: TGTGCCAGCAGTTACTCCGAGGCTTGGAACTATGGCTACACCTTC
size: once; J: TRBJ2-3; D: -; V: TRBV7-9; CDR3: CASSLVGTDTQYF; DNA: TGTGCCAGCAGCTTAGTGGGGACAGATACGCAGTATTTT
size: -; J: TRBJ1-2; D: -; V: TRBV7-3; CDR3: CASSIADGNYGYTF; DNA: TGTGCCAGCAGCATCGCTGACGGCAACTATGGCTACACCTTC
size: -; J: TRBJ2-7; D: -; V: TRBV7-9; CDR3: CASSALGGEEQYF; DNA: TGTGCCAGCAGCGCCCTGGGGGGTGAGGAGCAGTACTTC
size: -; J: TRBJ2-3; D: -; V: TRBV4-1; CDR3: CASSQVGFSDTQYF; DNA: TGCGCCAGCAGCCAAGTAGGGTTTTCAGATACGCAGTATTTT
size: -; J: TRBJ2-7; D: -; V: TRBV5-1; CDR3: CASSKGQYSYEQYF; DNA: TGCGCCAGCAGCAAAGGACAGTACTCCTACGAGCAGTACTTC
size: -; J: TRBJ2-3; D: -; V: TRBV27; CDR3: CASSSVWGSYTDTQYF; DNA: TGTGCCAGCAGTTCGGTGTGGGGGTCATACACAGATACGCAGTATTTT
size: -; J: TRBJ2-2; D: TRBD2; V: TRBV10-1; CDR3: CASSVGGGNTGELFF; DNA: TGCGCCAGCAGTGTGGGGGGGGGTAACACCGGGGAGCTGTTTTTT
size: -; J: TRBJ2-2; D: -; V: TRBV7-9; CDR3: CASSPADKVLTGELFF; DNA: TGTGCCAGCAGCCCCGCAGACAAGGTTTTAACCGGGGAGCTGTTTTTT
size: -; J: TRBJ2-7; D: TRBD1; V: TRBV2; CDR3: CASSEQGQGAYEQYF; DNA: TGTGCCAGCAGTGAGCAGGGACAGGGGGCCTACGAGCAGTACTTC
size: -; J: TRBJ2-3; D: -; V: TRBV10-1; CDR3: CASSKVTSTDTQYF; DNA: TGCGCCAGCAGTAAAGTTACTAGCACAGATACGCAGTATTTT
size: -; J: TRBJ1-1; D: -; V: TRBV7-2; CDR3: CASSLRTEAFF; DNA: TGTGCCAGCAGCTTAAGGACTGAAGCTTTCTTT
size: once; J: TRBJ2-5; D: TRBD1; V: TRBV27; CDR3: CASSARGTGGGETQYF; DNA: TGTGCCAGCAGTGCCCGAGGTACAGGGGGCGGCGAGACCCAGTACTTC
size: once; J: TRBJ1-6; D: TRBD1; V: TRBV19; CDR3: CASRPPGGQGLNSPLHF; DNA: TGTGCCAGCAGGCCGCCCGGGGGACAGGGGCTAAATTCACCCCTCCACTTT
size: -; J: TRBJ1-1; D: TRBD1; V: TRBV29-1; CDR3: CSVYRDRNAFF; DNA: TGCAGCGTCTATAGGGACAGAAATGCTTTCTTT
size: -; J: TRBJ2-3; D: -; V: TRBV15; CDR3: CATSRGWAGATDTQYF; DNA: TGTGCCACCAGCAGAGGTTGGGCAGGGGCCACAGATACGCAGTATTTT
size: once; J: TRBJ2-7; D: -; V: TRBV2; CDR3: CASTMRGYEQYF; DNA: TGTGCCAGCACTATGAGGGGCTACGAGCAGTACTTC
size: large; J: TRBJ1-2; D: -; V: TRBV19; CDR3: CASSHREYGYTF; DNA: TGTGCCAGTAGTCACAGGGAATATGGCTACACCTTC
size: -; J: TRBJ2-2; D: TRBD2; V: TRBV11-2; CDR3: CASSRRGGSGELFF; DNA: TGTGCCAGCAGTCGGCGGGGGGGCAGCGGGGAGCTGTTTTTT
size: few; J: TRBJ1-3; D: -; V: TRBV2; CDR3: CASSRLSGNTIYF; DNA: TGTGCCAGCAGCCGGCTTTCGGGAAACACCATATATTTT
size: few; J: TRBJ2-2; D: TRBD1; V: TRBV7-8; CDR3: CASSHQGAGELFF; DNA: TGTGCCAGCAGCCATCAGGGGGCCGGGGAGCTGTTTTTT
size: -; J: TRBJ2-5; D: -; V: TRBV5-1; CDR3: CASSLAGTTKTETQYF; DNA: TGCGCCAGCAGCTTGGCCGGAACAACCAAAACGGAGACCCAGTACTTC
size: -; J: TRBJ1-1; D: TRBD1; V: TRBV30; CDR3: CAWTTGGGHTEAFF; DNA: TGTGCCTGGACTACAGGGGGGGGGCACACTGAAGCTTTCTTT
size: -; J: TRBJ2-3; D: TRBD2; V: TRBV9; CDR3: CASSVAGGGDRDTQYF; DNA: TGTGCCAGCAGCGTAGCGGGCGGGGGGGACCGGGATACGCAGTATTTT
size: -; J: TRBJ1-1; D: TRBD1; V: TRBV6-5; CDR3: CASSKGQGVMTEAFF; DNA: TGTGCCAGCAGTAAAGGACAGGGGGTAATGACTGAAGCTTTCTTT
size: -; J: TRBJ2-2; D: -; V: TRBV11-2; CDR3: CASSLTKTNTGELFF; DNA: TGTGCCAGCAGCTTAACGAAGACGAACACCGGGGAGCTGTTTTTT
size: medium-sized; J: TRBJ2-7; D: TRBD1; V: TRBV19; CDR3: CATESGQGGTYEQYF; DNA: TGTGCCACCGAGTCAGGACAGGGTGGTACTTACGAGCAGTACTTC
size: -; J: TRBJ2-1; D: TRBD1; V: TRBV7-3; CDR3: CASSSVGQGYNEQFF; DNA: TGTGCCAGCAGCTCCGTGGGACAGGGGTACAATGAGCAGTTCTTC
size: -; J: TRBJ1-3; D: -; V: TRBV9; CDR3: CASSAAYSGNTIYF; DNA: TGTGCCAGCAGCGCGGCCTACTCTGGAAACACCATATATTTT
size: -; J: TRBJ1-2; D: TRBD1; V: TRBV5-4; CDR3: CASSLERTGENLF; DNA: TGTGCCAGCAGCTTGGAACGGACAGGGGAGAACCTCTTC
size: -; J: TRBJ2-3; D: -; V: TRBV29-1; CDR3: CSVERGVGTDTQYF; DNA: TGCAGCGTTGAAAGAGGGGTAGGGACAGATACGCAGTATTTT
size: few; J: TRBJ2-4; D: -; V: TRBV13; CDR3: CASSLPAQNIQYF; DNA: TGTGCCAGCAGCCTACCGGCCCAAAACATTCAGTACTTC
size: -; J: TRBJ2-3; D: -; V: TRBV19; CDR3: CASSIGGSTDTQYF; DNA: TGTGCCAGTAGTATAGGCGGGTCCACAGATACGCAGTATTTT
size: -; J: TRBJ2-2; D: TRBD1; V: TRBV6-6; CDR3: CASSFRQGTNTGELFF; DNA: TGTGCCAGCAGTTTCCGACAGGGAACGAACACCGGGGAGCTGTTTTTT
size: -; J: TRBJ2-7; D: -; V: TRBV18; CDR3: CASSPGTYEQYF; DNA: TGTGCCAGCTCACCAGGAACCTACGAGCAGTACTTC
size: -; J: TRBJ1-5; D: -; V: TRBV29-1; CDR3: CSVRVGGGDQPQHF; DNA: TGCAGCGTACGCGTCGGGGGGGGCGATCAGCCCCAGCATTTT
size: -; J: TRBJ1-1; D: -; V: TRBV5-1; CDR3: CASSSSGGNTEAFF; DNA: TGCGCCAGCAGCTCGAGTGGGGGGAACACTGAAGCTTTCTTT